Each of the 14 T cell receptor beta chains below was sequenced from the same sample in a study of blood T cell repertoires in COVID-19. Using immunoSEQ multiplex PCR, the repertoire was profiled, and TCRdb retains in-frame clones only, with some absent. The sample gives fewer than 200,000 clones, more than 65% of which show up once; about 15% is in the top ten. The specimen was PBMCs or T cells enriched from blood (not recorded which). These receptor sequences come from a man aged 45-65 years who had recovered from COVID-19.

The J gene is TRBJ2-3, the V gene TRBV14; TRBD1 matches at 7 bases. J was trimmed by 2 bases and V by 0 bases; bases with no gene match: 5. Germline assignment: CDR1 SGHDN and CDR2 FVKESK. There are 16 residues in the CDR3. CDR3 DNA sequence: TGTGCCAGCAGCCAAGAAAGGGGGCCCTACACAGATACGCAGTATTTT. It is translated as CASSQERGPYTDTQYF.

This clone was observed once. The V call is TRBV6-4, the J call TRBJ2-3; no clear D gene. V lost 4 bases to trimming and J lost 5 bases, with 16 bases between them. Germline lookup yields CDR1 MRHNA and CDR2 SNTAGT. The CDR3 runs to 15 residues. This chain's CDR3 is CASSALSGHGDTQYF. CDR3 coding DNA: TGTGCCAGCAGTGCACTTAGTGGGCACGGAGATACGCAGTATTTT.

V is TRBV21-1 and J is TRBJ1-1; the table gives TRBD1 as D, unverified against the DNA. TRBV21-1 is labeled a pseudogene. The CDR3 consists of 15 residues. DNA of the CDR3: TGTGCCAGCAGCAACCGAAGACAGGGTAACACTGAAGCTTTCTTT. Its translation: CASSNRRQGNTEAFF.

The genes are TRBV10-3 and TRBJ1-5; a weak D match, TRBD1 (5 bases). Germline V gives CDR1 ENHRY, CDR2 SYGVKD. V lost 5 bases and J 2 bases, leaving 13 bases between the germline ends. The CDR3 totals 15 residues. CDR3 in amino acids: CAISQGLDGNQPQHF. The CDR3 region has the DNA TGTGCCATCAGTCAGGGCCTGGATGGCAATCAGCCCCAGCATTTT.

The chain combines TRBV3-1 (or the pseudogene TRBV3-2) with TRBJ1-1; D is possibly TRBD1 (5 bases). CDR1 is LGHDT and CDR2 is YNNKEL in the germline V gene (reference sequence). CDR3 length equals 14 residues. Trimming took off 5 bases at V and 1 base at J, with 11 bases between the two ends. Here the CDR3 DNA reads TGTGCCAGCAGCACTCAGACAGAGAACACTGAAGCTTTCTTT. It translates to CASSTQTENTEAFF.

This chain connects TRBV2 to TRBJ1-5, with a tentative D call TRBD1 (6 bases). CDR1 is SNHLY and CDR2 is FYNNEI in the germline V gene. The CDR3 covers 15 residues. Between the trimmed V and J ends, which lost 5 bases and 2 bases, there was a span of 13 bases. The CDR3 region has the DNA TGTGCCAGCAGTCGTTCGGGGGGCGGCAATCAGCCCCAGCATTTT. This gives the protein CASSRSGGGNQPQHF. Supplemented by reference TRBV2 and TRBJ1-5, the full variable domain reads EPEVTQTPSHQVTQMGQEVILRCVPISNHLYFYWYRQILGQKVEFLVSFYNNEISEKSEIFDDQFSVERPDGSNFTLKIRSTKLEDSAMYFCASSRSGGGNQPQHFGDGTRLSIL.

The rearrangement links TRBV5-1 to TRBJ2-3; a possible D gene is TRBD2 (5 bases). This CDR3 has 16 amino acids. The V end was cut by 4 bases, the J end by 0 bases, with 15 bases between. Germline V gene lookup returns CDR1 SGHRS and CDR2 YFSETQ. CDR3 sequence reads: CASSPGVVYSTDTQYF. The CDR3 DNA reads TGCGCCAGCAGCCCCGGGGTAGTCTATAGCACAGATACGCAGTATTTT.

The chain joins TRBV18 to TRBJ1-1; D unclear. Germline V gives CDR1 KGHSH, CDR2 LQKENI. This CDR3 contains 13 residues. V shed 3 bases and J shed 3 bases, with 8 bases lying between them. In nucleotides, the CDR3 is TGTGCCAGCTCACCCAACGGGGACACTGAAGCTTTCTTT. Protein: CASSPNGDTEAFF.

This chain links TRBV7-2 with TRBJ2-4; 11 nucleotides match TRBD2. V lost 4 bases to trimming and J lost 0 bases; unmatched junction nucleotides: 2. The length of the CDR3 is 16 residues. In germline, CDR1 is SGHTA, CDR2 FQGNSA. The CDR3 sequence: CASSSSGGRAKNIQYF. As DNA, the CDR3 is TGTGCCAGCAGCTCTAGCGGGGGGCGAGCCAAAAACATTCAGTACTTC.

The chain has TRBV11-1 and TRBJ2-1; the match to TRBD2 covers 7 bases. Unmatched junction bases numbered 7, after V lost 7 bases and J lost 1 base. Germline V gene sequence: CDR1 SGHAT, CDR2 FQDESV (reference sequence). The CDR3 runs to 15 residues. The CDR3 region has the DNA TGTGCCAGCATTATCGGGGGAGGGTCCTACAATGAGCAGTTCTTC. This sequence encodes CASIIGGGSYNEQFF.

J is TRBJ1-3 and V is TRBV4-2; tentative D call: TRBD1 (6 bases). CDR3 length: 16 amino acids. V lost 2 bases to trimming and J lost 0 bases, with 11 bases between them. The germline V gene encodes CDR1 LGHNA and CDR2 YNFKEQ. The CDR3 DNA follows: TGTGCCAGCAGCCAAACAGGGATCAGCTCTGGAAACACCATATATTTT. It encodes CASSQTGISSGNTIYF.

This clone was found once. V usage is TRBV7-9 and J usage is TRBJ2-7; D might be TRBD1 (6 bases). The CDR3 length is 15 residues. The germline gives CDR1 SEHNR, CDR2 FQNEAQ (reference sequence). Between the trimmed V and J ends, which lost 5 bases and 1 base, there was a span of 15 bases. The CDR3 loop reads CASSQTGPISYEQYF. The CDR3 DNA sequence: TGTGCCAGCAGCCAAACAGGGCCCATATCCTACGAGCAGTACTTC.

The chain's CDR3 is CASGTANTEAFF. The CDR3 nucleotides are TGTGCCAGCGGGACAGCGAACACTGAAGCTTTCTTT. The chain recombines TRBV9 with TRBJ1-1, with 7 bases that match TRBD1. The V gene end was trimmed by 7 bases and the J gene end by 1 base; junction bases not matched to a gene: 1. Germline V gives CDR1 SGDLS, CDR2 YYNGEE. This CDR3 has 12 amino acids.

The rearrangement joins TRBV19 to TRBJ1-1; D ambiguous. Germline V gives CDR1 LNHDA, CDR2 SQIVND (reference sequence). V dropped 4 bases and J dropped 0 bases, with 12 bases sitting between them. The CDR3 runs to 15 residues. The CDR3 sequence: CASSTLGNLNTEAFF. The CDR3 DNA reads TGTGCCAGTAGTACCCTCGGGAACCTGAACACTGAAGCTTTCTTT.